Detailed here is one TCR beta chain. Germline CDR1 and CDR2: SGHTA and FQGNSA. With V trimmed by 1 base and J by 8 bases, 10 bases remained unmatched. The CDR3 is 15 residues long. Per the original data handling: Cell counts per sample came from amplifying reference gene primers. Measured with immunoSEQ multiplex PCR; TCRdb has only the in-frame clones, and not every one. V and J calls and clone size are as listed in that table; D and trimming were resolved from the DNA. The profile shows 150,000 to 200,000 clones, 70% to 80% of them singletons. The data derive from a study of blood T cell repertoires in COVID-19. Study-wide background: Researchers got acute and convalescent COVID-19 samples from the United States, Italy and Spain. T cells, B-cell-depleted T cells, or PBMCs supplied cDNA or gDNA.

The sequence derives from a man aged 50-59 years who had recovered from COVID-19. Sequencing used peripheral blood. The V gene is TRBV7-2, the J gene TRBJ1-1; 7 nucleotides agree with TRBD1. The CDR3 DNA reads TGTGCCAGCAGCTTAGTTATAGGGGGCAGGAAAGAAGCTTTCTTT. This gives the protein CASSLVIGGRKEAFF. The full variable domain, in which reference TRBV7-2 and TRBJ1-1 provide the parts outside the CDR3, is GAGVSQSPSNKVTEKGKDVELRCDPISGHTALYWYRQSLGQGLEFLIYFQGNSAPDKSGLPSDRFSAERTGGSVSTLTIQRTQQEDSAVYLCASSLVIGGRKEAFFGQGTRLTVV.